This TCR beta chain was identified in a study of T cells in tumors after PD-1 blockade. Study-level findings and limits: Expanded exhausted CD8+ clones after therapy were mostly novel clonotypes.

V shed 3 bases, J shed 5 bases, and the junction held 7 bases outside the gene matches. The germline gives CDR1 SGHDT, CDR2 YYEEEE. The CDR3 is made up of 17 amino acids. Data came from immunoSEQ multiplex PCR; TCRdb stores just in-frame clones and leaves some out. The sample contains 7,500 to 9,500 clones, around 62% of which appear only once. Regarding this clone: Its antigen is unidentified.

The input for sequencing was tumor tissue, taken after anti-PD-1 treatment. This sequence originates from a human donor with basal cell carcinoma. J is TRBJ2-5 and V is TRBV5-6, with TRBD2 matching over 16 bases. The CDR3 region has the DNA TGTGCCAGCAGCTCGGGACTAGCGGGGGGGCGGTCCGAGACCCAGTACTTC. The encoded protein is CASSSGLAGGRSETQYF.